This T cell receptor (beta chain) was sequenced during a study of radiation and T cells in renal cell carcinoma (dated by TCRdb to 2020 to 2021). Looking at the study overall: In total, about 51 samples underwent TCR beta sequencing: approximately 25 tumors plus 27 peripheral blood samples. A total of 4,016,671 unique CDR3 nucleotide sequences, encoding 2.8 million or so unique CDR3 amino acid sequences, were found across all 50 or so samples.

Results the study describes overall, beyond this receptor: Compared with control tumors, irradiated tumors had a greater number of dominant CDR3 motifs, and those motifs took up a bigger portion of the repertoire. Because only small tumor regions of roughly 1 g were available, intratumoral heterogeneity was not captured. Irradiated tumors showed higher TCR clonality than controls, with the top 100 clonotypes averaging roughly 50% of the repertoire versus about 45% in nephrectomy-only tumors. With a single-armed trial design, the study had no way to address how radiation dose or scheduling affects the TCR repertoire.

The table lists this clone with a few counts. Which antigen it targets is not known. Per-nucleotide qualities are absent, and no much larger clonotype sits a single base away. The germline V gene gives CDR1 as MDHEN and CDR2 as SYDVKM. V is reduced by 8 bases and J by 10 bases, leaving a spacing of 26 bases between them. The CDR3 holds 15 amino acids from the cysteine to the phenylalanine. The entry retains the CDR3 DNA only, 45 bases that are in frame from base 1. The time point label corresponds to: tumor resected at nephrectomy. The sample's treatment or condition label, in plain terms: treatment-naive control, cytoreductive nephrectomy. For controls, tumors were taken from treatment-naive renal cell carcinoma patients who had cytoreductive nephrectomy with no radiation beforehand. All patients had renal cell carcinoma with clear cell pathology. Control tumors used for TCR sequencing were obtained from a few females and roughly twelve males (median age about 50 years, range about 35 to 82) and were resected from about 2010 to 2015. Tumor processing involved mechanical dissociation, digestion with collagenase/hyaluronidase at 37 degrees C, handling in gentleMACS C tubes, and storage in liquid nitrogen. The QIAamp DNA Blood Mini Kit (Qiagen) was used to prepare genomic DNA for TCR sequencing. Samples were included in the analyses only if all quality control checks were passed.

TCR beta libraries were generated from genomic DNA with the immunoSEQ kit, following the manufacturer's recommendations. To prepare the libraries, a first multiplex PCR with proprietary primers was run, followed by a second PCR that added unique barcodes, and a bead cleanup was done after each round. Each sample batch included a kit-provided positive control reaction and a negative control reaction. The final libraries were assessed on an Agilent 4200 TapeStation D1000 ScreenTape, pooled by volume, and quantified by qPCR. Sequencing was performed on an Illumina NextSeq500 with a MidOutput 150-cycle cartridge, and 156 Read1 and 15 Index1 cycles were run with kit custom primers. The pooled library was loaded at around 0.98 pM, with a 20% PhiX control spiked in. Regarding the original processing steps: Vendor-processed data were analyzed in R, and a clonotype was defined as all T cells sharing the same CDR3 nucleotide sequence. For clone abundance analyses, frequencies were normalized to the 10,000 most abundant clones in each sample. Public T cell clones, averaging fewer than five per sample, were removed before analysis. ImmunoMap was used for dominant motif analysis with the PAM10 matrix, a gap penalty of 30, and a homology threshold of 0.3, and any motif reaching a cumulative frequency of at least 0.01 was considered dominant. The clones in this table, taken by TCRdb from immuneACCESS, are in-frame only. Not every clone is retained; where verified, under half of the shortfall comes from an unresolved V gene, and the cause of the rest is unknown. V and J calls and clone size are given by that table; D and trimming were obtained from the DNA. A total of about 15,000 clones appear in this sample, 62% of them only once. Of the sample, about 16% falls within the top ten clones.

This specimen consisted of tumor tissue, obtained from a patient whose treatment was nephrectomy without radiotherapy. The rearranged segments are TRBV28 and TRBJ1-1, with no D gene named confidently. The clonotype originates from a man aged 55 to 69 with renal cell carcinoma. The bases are TGTGCCAGCTCCCTCGCGGGCTCCTCTTCTGGTAGAGCTTTCTTT. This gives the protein CASSLAGSSSGRAFF.